Detailed here is one T cell receptor beta chain. What it binds is unknown. This entry belongs to a study of shared clonotypes between healthy human individuals. Recent vaccinations or acute infections were absent in the healthy HIV-negative adult donors. Genomic DNA belonging to each subset was distributed in equal measure over several immunoSEQ plates. Scientists sequenced DNA from unsorted PBMC on ten immunoSEQ deep assay plates. Produced via immunoSEQ multiplex PCR; TCRdb's table is partial and in-frame only. This sample has about 470,000 clones, with roughly 77% found just once. The germline V gene encodes CDR1 LGHNA and CDR2 YNFKEQ. V lost 1 base to trimming and J lost 1 base; unmatched junction nucleotides: 7. CDR3 length equals 19 residues. Overall study findings and caveats: Clonotype sharing among donors was thought likely to change with sequencing depth.

V is TRBV4-2 and J is TRBJ2-2; 12 nucleotides agree with TRBD2. This sequence was found in a middle-aged woman in good health. Some clones in this sample may be carry-over from other donors' samples. What was sequenced was PBMCs. The CDR3 DNA sequence: TGTGCCAGCAGCCAAGCCGGGCTAGCGGGAGGGCAGAACACCGGGGAGCTGTTTTTT. Encoded protein: CASSQAGLAGGQNTGELFF.